The 9 T cell receptor beta chains listed next were all sequenced from one sample in a study of blood T cell repertoires in COVID-19. TCRdb's copy holds only in-frame clones and misses some; the assay was immunoSEQ multiplex PCR. Among 85,000 to 130,000 clones listed, 76% were seen once. Sequenced material: peripheral blood. All receptors come from an elderly man with COVID-19, enrolled during active disease.

The chain is built from TRBV3-1 (or the pseudogene TRBV3-2) and TRBJ2-3; TRBD2 agrees at 9 bases. Germline lookup yields CDR1 LGHDT and CDR2 YNNKEL (reference sequence). V shed 4 bases and J 4 bases; nucleotides not matched to a gene: 3. The CDR3 contains 14 residues. The CDR3 DNA reads TGTGCCAGCAGCCTGGGACTAGCTGCAGATACGCAGTATTTT. It is translated as CASSLGLAADTQYF.

V is TRBV15 and J is TRBJ1-2; TRBD1 matches at 7 bases. This CDR3 region has 14 residues. J lost 6 bases, V lost 5 bases, and 9 bases had no gene match. The germline gives CDR1 LNHNV, CDR2 YYDKDF (reference sequence). DNA of the CDR3: TGTGCCACCAGCGGCCTTAACCAGGGGGATGGCTACACCTTC. Residues: CATSGLNQGDGYTF.

The chain links TRBV30 to TRBJ2-5, with TRBD1 identical over 11 bases. This CDR3 is 15 amino acids long. CDR1 is GTSNPN, CDR2 SVGIG, per germline (reference sequence). As DNA, the CDR3 is TGTGCTTCCACAAGGGGGACAGGGGGAGGAGAGACCCAGTACTTC. Translation: CASTRGTGGGETQYF.

The CDR3 region has the DNA TGTGCCAGCAGCCAATTAAACCTCGGACTAGCGAATAGGTATGAGCAGTTCTTC. Its protein product is CASSQLNLGLANRYEQFF. The chain carries TRBV3-1 (or the pseudogene TRBV3-2) and TRBJ2-1; 9 nucleotides match TRBD2. The junction had 16 bases not matched to a gene; V was cut back by 2 bases and J by 8 bases. Germline CDR1 and CDR2: LGHDT and YNNKEL (reference sequence). The CDR3 totals 18 residues.

This clone occurred a few times. CDR3 amino acids: CASSASFSGETQYF. CDR3 coding DNA: TGTGCCAGTAGTGCAAGTTTTTCGGGGGAGACCCAGTACTTC. This chain links TRBV19 with TRBJ2-5, with a possible D match to TRBD2 (5 bases). Germline V gene sequence: CDR1 LNHDA, CDR2 SQIVND (reference sequence). This CDR3 contains 14 residues. Trimming removed 5 bases from V and 5 bases from J, with 15 bases in between.

The gene calls are TRBV27 and TRBJ1-1; 7 bases line up with TRBD1. Germline V CDR1 and CDR2: MNHEY, SMNVEV (reference sequence). The CDR3 extends over 14 amino acids. Trimming cost V 3 bases and J 3 bases; bases outside gene matches: 4. The CDR3 reads CASSFYRGHTEAFF. The DNA of the CDR3 is TGTGCCAGCAGTTTTTACAGGGGCCACACTGAAGCTTTCTTT.

The gene calls are TRBV27 and TRBJ2-1, with TRBD2 identical over 8 bases. CDR1 and CDR2 (germline): MNHEY, SMNVEV (reference sequence). The CDR3 runs to 16 residues. The ends lost 0 bases at V and 4 bases at J; junction bases unmatched: 5. The CDR3 coding sequence is TGTGCCAGCAGTTTATCCGCGGGACTAGTTTACAATGAGCAGTTCTTC. Protein product: CASSLSAGLVYNEQFF.

The J gene is TRBJ2-1, the V gene TRBV20-1; D may be TRBD2 (7 bases). This CDR3 comprises 11 residues. CDR1 DFQATT and CDR2 SNEGSKA come from the germline V gene (reference sequence). The CDR3 loop reads CRLAAGAGQFF. CDR3 in DNA: TGCAGGCTAGCTGCGGGGGCCGGGCAGTTCTTC.

The rearrangement links TRBV2 to TRBJ1-5; no clear D. Trimming pared 4 bases from V and 0 bases from J, leaving 16 bases between. This CDR3 spans 17 amino acids. Germline V CDR1 and CDR2: SNHLY, FYNNEI. The DNA of the CDR3 is TGTGCCAGCAGTGGAGGGCGCCTCAGCCTTAGCAATCAGCCCCAGCATTTT. This gives the protein CASSGGRLSLSNQPQHF.